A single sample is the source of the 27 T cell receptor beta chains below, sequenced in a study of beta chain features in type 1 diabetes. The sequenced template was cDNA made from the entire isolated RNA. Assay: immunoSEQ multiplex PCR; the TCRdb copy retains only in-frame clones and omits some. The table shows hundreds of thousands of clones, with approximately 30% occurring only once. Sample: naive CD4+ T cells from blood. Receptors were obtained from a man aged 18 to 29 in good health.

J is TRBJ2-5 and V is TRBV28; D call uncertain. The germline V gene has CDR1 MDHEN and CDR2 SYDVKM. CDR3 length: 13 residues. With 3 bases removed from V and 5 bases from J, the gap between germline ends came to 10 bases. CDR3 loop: CASSLKGPETQYF. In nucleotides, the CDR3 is TGTGCCAGCAGTTTGAAGGGCCCGGAGACCCAGTACTTC.

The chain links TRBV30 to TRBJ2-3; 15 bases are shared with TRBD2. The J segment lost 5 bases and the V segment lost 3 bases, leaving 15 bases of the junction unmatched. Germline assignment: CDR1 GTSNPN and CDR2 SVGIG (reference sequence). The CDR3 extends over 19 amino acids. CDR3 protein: CAWRPGLAGGLTSGDTQYF. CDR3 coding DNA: TGTGCCTGGAGGCCGGGACTAGCGGGAGGACTCACGTCGGGAGATACGCAGTATTTT.

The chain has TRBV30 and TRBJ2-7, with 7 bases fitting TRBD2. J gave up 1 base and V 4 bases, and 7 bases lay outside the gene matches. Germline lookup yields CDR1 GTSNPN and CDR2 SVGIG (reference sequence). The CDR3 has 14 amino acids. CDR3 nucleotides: TGTGCCTGGACCGAGGGACTATGGTCCTACGAGCAGTACTTC. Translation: CAWTEGLWSYEQYF.

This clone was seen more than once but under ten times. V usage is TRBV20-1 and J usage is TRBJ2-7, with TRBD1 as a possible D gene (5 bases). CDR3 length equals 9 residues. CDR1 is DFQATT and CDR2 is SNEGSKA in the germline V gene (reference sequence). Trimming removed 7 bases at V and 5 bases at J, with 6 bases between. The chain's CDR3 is CSGGHEQYF. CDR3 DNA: TGCAGTGGGGGCCACGAGCAGTACTTC.

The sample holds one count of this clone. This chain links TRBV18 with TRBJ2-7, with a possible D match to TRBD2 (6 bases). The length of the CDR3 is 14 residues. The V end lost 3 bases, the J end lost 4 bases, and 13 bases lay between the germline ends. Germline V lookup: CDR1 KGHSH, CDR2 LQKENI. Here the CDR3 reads CASSPSGVRYEQYF. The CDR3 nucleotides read TGTGCCAGCTCACCCTCGGGGGTACGGTACGAGCAGTACTTC. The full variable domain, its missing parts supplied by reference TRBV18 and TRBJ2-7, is NAGVMQNPRHLVRRRGQEARLRCSPMKGHSHVYWYRQLPEEGLKFMVYLQKENIIDESGMPKERFSAEFPKEGPSILRIQQVVRGDSAAYFCASSPSGVRYEQYFGPGTRLTVT.

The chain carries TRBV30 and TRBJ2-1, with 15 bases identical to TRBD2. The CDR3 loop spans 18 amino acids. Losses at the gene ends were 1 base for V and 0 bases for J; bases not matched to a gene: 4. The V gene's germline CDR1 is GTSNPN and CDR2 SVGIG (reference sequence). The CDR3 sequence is CAWSGGLAGGNSYNEQFF. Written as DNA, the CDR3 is TGTGCCTGGAGTGGGGGACTAGCGGGAGGTAACTCCTACAATGAGCAGTTCTTC.

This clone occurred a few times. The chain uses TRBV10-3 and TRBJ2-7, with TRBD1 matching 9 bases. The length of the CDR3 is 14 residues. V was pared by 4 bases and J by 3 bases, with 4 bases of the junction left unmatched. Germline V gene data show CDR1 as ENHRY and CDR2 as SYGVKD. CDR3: CAISGPGQGYEQYF. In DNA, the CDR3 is TGTGCCATCAGTGGGCCGGGACAGGGCTACGAGCAGTACTTC.

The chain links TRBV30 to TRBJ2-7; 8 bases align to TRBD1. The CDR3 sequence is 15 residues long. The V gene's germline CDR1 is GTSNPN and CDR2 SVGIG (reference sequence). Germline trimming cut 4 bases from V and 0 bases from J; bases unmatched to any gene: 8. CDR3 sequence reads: CAWTKDRGSSYEQYF. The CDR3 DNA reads TGTGCCTGGACCAAAGACAGGGGAAGCTCCTACGAGCAGTACTTC.

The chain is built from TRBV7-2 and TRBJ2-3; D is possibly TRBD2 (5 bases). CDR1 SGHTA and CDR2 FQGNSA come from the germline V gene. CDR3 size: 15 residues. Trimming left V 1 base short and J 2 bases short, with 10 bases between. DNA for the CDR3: TGTGCCAGCAGCTTAGGGACGGGATACACAGATACGCAGTATTTT. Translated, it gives CASSLGTGYTDTQYF.

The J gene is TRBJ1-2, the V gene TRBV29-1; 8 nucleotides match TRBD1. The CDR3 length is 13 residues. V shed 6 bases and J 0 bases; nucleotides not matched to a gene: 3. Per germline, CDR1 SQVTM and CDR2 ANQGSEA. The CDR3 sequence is CSVGTGTNYGYTF. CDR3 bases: TGCAGCGTAGGGACAGGAACTAACTATGGCTACACCTTC.

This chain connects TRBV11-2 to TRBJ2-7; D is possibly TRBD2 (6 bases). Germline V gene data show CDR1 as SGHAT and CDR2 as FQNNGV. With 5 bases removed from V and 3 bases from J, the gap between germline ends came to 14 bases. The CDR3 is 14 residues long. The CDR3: CASSPGGRIYEQYF. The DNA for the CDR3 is TGTGCCAGCAGCCCCGGGGGACGGATCTACGAGCAGTACTTC.

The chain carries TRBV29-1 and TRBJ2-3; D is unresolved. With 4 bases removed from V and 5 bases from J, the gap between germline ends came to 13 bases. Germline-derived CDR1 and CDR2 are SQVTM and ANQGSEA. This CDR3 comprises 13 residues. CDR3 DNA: TGCAGCGTTGGGAGAGGAGATGGAGATACGCAGTATTTT. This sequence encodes CSVGRGDGDTQYF.

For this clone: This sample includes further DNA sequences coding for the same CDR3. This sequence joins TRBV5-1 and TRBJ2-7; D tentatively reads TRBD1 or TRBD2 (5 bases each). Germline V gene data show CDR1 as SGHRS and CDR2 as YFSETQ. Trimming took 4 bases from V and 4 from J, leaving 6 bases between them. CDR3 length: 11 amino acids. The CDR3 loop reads CASSGGYEQYF. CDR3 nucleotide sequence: TGCGCCAGCAGCGGGGGATACGAGCAGTACTTC.

This chain's CDR3 is CASSLGLAFNEQFF. DNA of the CDR3: TGTGCCAGCAGCTTAGGACTAGCATTCAATGAGCAGTTCTTC. The rearrangement links TRBV7-2 to TRBJ2-1; 7 positions match TRBD2. Germline V gives CDR1 SGHTA, CDR2 FQGNSA. The length of the CDR3 is 14 residues. The junction had 3 bases not matched to a gene; V was cut back by 1 base and J by 6 bases.

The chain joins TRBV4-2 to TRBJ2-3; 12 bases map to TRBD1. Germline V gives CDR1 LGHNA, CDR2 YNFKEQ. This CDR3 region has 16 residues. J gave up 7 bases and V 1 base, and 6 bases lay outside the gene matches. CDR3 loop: CASSQGQGQGAYTQYF. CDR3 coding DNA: TGTGCCAGCAGCCAAGGGCAGGGACAGGGGGCTTATACGCAGTATTTT.

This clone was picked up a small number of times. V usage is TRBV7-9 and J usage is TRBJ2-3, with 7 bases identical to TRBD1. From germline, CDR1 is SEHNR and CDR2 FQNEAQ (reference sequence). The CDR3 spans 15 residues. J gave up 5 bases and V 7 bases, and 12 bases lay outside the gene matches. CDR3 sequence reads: CASTTGQFVRDTQYF. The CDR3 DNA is TGTGCCAGCACCACGGGACAGTTTGTCCGAGATACGCAGTATTTT.

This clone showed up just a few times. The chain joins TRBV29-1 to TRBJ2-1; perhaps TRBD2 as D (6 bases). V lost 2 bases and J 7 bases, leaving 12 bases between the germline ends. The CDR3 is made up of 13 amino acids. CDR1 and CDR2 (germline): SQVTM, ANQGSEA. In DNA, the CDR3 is TGCAGCGTTGAAAAGCTGGGACTGAATGAGCAGTTCTTC. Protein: CSVEKLGLNEQFF.

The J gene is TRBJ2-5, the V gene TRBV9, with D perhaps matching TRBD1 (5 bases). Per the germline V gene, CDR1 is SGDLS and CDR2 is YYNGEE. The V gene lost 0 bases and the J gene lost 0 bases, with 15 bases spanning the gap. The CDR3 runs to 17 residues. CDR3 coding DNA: TGTGCCAGCAGCGTAGGTGGGTCAGGGATGTACCAAGAGACCCAGTACTTC. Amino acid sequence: CASSVGGSGMYQETQYF.

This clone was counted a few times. The CDR3 bases are TGCAGCGTTGAAGGGTCCGGGGGGAGCAAAAACATTCAGTACTTC. Amino acids: CSVEGSGGSKNIQYF. The chain uses TRBV29-1 and TRBJ2-4; 7 nucleotides match TRBD2. Germline loops: CDR1 SQVTM, CDR2 ANQGSEA. The CDR3 sequence is 15 residues long. The V and J ends lost 1 base and 3 bases, in that order; junction bases with no gene match: 6. Full variable domain (remainder filled in from reference TRBV29-1 and TRBJ2-4): SAVISQKPSRDICQRGTSLTIQCQVDSQVTMMFWYRQQPGQSLTLIATANQGSEATYESGFVIDKFPISRPNLTFSTLTVSNMSPEDSSIYLCSVEGSGGSKNIQYFGAGTRLSVL.

The CDR3 sequence is CASSARLAGDVEQFF. The CDR3 DNA reads TGTGCCAGCAGCGCGAGACTAGCGGGAGATGTGGAGCAGTTCTTC. The rearrangement links TRBV9 to TRBJ2-1; 12 nucleotides match TRBD2. CDR3 length: 15 amino acids. The germline V gene encodes CDR1 SGDLS and CDR2 YYNGEE. V trimming: 3 bases; J trimming: 10 bases; junction bases outside the gene matches: 8.

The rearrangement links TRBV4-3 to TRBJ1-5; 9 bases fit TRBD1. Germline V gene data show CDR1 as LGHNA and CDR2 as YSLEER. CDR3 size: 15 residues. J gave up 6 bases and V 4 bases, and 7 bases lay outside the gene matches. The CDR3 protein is CASSRGTGIGQPQHF. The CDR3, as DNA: TGCGCCAGCAGCCGAGGGACAGGGATCGGTCAGCCCCAGCATTTT.

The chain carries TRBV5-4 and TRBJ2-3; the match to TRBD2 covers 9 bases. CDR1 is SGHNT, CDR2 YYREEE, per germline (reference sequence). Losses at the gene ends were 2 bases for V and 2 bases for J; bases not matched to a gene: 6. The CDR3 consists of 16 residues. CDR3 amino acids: CASSLGLAGLTDTQYF. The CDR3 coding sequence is TGTGCCAGCAGCTTAGGGCTAGCGGGACTCACAGATACGCAGTATTTT.

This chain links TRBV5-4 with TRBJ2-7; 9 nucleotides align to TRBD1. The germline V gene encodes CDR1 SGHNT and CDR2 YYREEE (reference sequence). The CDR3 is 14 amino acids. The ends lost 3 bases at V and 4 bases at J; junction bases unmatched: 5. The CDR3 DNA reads TGTGCCAGCAGCTCTGCCGGGACAGGGTACGAGCAGTACTTC. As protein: CASSSAGTGYEQYF.

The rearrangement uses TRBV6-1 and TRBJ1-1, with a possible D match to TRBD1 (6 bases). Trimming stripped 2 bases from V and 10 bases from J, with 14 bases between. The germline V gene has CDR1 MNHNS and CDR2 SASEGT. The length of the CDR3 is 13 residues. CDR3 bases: TGTGCCAGCAGTGAATCAGGGGTAGGGAGAGCTTTCTTT. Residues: CASSESGVGRAFF.

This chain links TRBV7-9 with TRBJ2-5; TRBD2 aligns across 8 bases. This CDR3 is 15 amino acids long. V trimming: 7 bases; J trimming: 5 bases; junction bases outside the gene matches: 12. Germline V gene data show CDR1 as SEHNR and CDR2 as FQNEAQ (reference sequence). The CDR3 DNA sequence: TGTGCCAGCATAGAAGAGCGGGAGTCTTGGGAGACCCAGTACTTC. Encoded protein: CASIEERESWETQYF.

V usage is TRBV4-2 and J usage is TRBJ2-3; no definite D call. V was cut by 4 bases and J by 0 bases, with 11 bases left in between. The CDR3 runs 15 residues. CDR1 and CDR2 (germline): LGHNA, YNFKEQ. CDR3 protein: CASSRWGESTDTQYF. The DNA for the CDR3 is TGTGCCAGCAGCCGATGGGGTGAGAGCACAGATACGCAGTATTTT.

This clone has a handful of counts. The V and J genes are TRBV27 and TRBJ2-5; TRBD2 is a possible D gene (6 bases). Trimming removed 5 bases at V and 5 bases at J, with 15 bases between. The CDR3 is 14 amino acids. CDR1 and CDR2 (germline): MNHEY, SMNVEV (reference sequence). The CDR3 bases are TGTGCCAGCAGTCCCCCGGGACTTTTGGAGACCCAGTACTTC. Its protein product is CASSPPGLLETQYF.